Below, one TCR beta chain is given with its context. The data were obtained in a study of blood T cell repertoires in COVID-19. Background on the study: Donors in the United States, Italy and Spain gave samples during acute or convalescent COVID-19. The analysed material was cDNA or gDNA that came from T cells, B-cell-depleted T cells, or PBMCs.

The germline V and J ends were trimmed by 1 base and 3 bases, with 10 bases remaining between them. In germline, CDR1 is SGHTA, CDR2 FQGNSA. The CDR3 sequence is 14 residues long. The protocol was immunoSEQ multiplex PCR, while the TCRdb copy is restricted to in-frame clones and leaves out a portion. The profile covers roughly 200,000 clones, with roughly 76% appearing a single time and approximately 9% taken by the ten largest. What was sequenced was peripheral blood. The source of this sequence is a woman between 50 and 59 years old with active or convalescent COVID-19. The V gene is TRBV7-2, the J gene TRBJ2-7, with D possibly matching TRBD2 (5 bases). The CDR3 sequence is CASSLGASFYEQYF. The CDR3 bases are TGTGCCAGCAGCTTAGGGGCTAGCTTCTACGAGCAGTACTTC.